This T cell receptor beta chain was profiled in a study of cytotoxic CD8 clonotypes in ibrutinib-treated CLL. This clone was picked up a small number of times. Using immunoSEQ multiplex PCR, the repertoire was profiled, and TCRdb retains in-frame clones only, with some absent. The data show around 140,000 clones, with 60% to 85% seen just once and around 5% held by the top ten. V gave up 4 bases and J gave up 10 bases; unmatched junction bases: 5. The length of the CDR3 is 11 residues. The germline V gene encodes CDR1 SQVTM and CDR2 ANQGSEA. This specimen was PBMCs, taken after 24 months of ibrutinib treatment. The receptor was derived from a human donor with chronic lymphocytic leukemia. The chain employs TRBV29-1 and TRBJ2-3, with 7 bases identical to TRBD2. As DNA, the CDR3 is TGCAGCGTTGGTGGGGGGAGGGCGCAGTATTTT. Amino acid sequence: CSVGGGRAQYF.